This is a list of T cell receptor beta chains from one sample in a study of molecular identifiers for immune sequencing clone quantification. In TCRdb, the PCR reads were re-called with MiXCR into one record per CDR3 protein. The data show approximately 500,000 distinct CDR3 sequences, roughly 24% seen once. Material: naive CD8+ T cells from blood, with Jurkat cell RNA spiked in. The receptors originated from a human donor in good health. Some libraries in this study had Jurkat cell RNA spiked in. CDR3s include the opening cysteine and the closing phenylalanine or tryptophan. Each record gives: V gene, D gene, J gene, clone size, CDR3 protein, CDR3 DNA. A D gene is named only where the DNA matches it firmly. Clone size is given for some rows only: seen once, a few or many times, or a class if the clone is expanded.

TRBV12-3/TRBV12-4,.,TRBJ2-1,few,CASSLSWAEQFF,TGTGCCAGCAGTTTAAGTTGGGCTGAGCAGTTCTTC
TRBV28,TRBD2,TRBJ2-5,many,CASSLREGRKTQYF,TGTGCCAGCAGTTTACGGGAGGGCCGGAAGACCCAGTACTTC
TRBV4-3,.,TRBJ1-2,.,CASSQRGGVYGYTF,TGCGCCAGCAGCCAACGCGGGGGTGTCTATGGCTACACCTTC
TRBV6-2/TRBV6-3,.,TRBJ2-1,.,CASSFRSPSSYNEQSF,TGTGCCAGCAGTTTTCGATCCCCGAGCTCCTACAATGAGCAGTCCTTC
TRBV9,.,TRBJ2-5,.,CASSVAEGFQETQYF,TGTGCCAGCAGCGTAGCGGAGGGGTTCCAAGAGACCCAGTACTTC
TRBV19,.,TRBJ1-1,.,CASSIGLQNTEAFF,TGTGCCAGTAGTATTGGGCTGCAAAACACTGAAGCTTTCTTT
TRBV28,.,TRBJ1-1,.,CASSFGRGNTEALF,.
TRBV10-2,.,TRBJ1-5,many,CASSESPYKPQHF,TGCGCCAGCAGTGAGTCTCCTTATAAGCCCCAGCATTTT
TRBV20-1,TRBD1,TRBJ2-4,many,CSASPGKGATKNIQYF,TGCAGTGCTAGCCCTGGGAAGGGGGCGACCAAAAACATTCAGTACTTC
TRBV30,.,TRBJ1-5,.,CAWRRRWTLSNQPQHF,TGTGCCTGGAGACGAAGATGGACCCTTAGCAATCAGCCCCAGCATTTT
TRBV10-2,TRBD1,TRBJ2-7,few,CASSESSWTGVEQYF,TGCGCCAGCAGTGAGTCCTCTTGGACAGGGGTCGAGCAGTACTTC
TRBV6-1,.,TRBJ1-2,few,CASSRLGYTF,TGTGCCAGCAGTCGTCTAGGCTACACCTTC
TRBV12-3/TRBV12-4,.,TRBJ1-3,few,CASSQNRHRGNTIYF,TGTGCCAGCAGCCAAAACCGACATCGCGGAAACACCATATATTTT
TRBV4-3,.,TRBJ2-7,.,CASSRDQGDTYEQYF,TGCGCCAGCAGCCGAGACCAGGGAGATACTTACGAGCAGTACTTC
TRBV12-3/TRBV12-4,TRBD2,TRBJ2-6,many,CASSNGGFGANVLTF,TGTGCCAGCAGTAACGGGGGGTTTGGGGCCAACGTCCTGACTTTC
TRBV4-1,TRBD2,TRBJ2-1,few,CASSQAPGGGEQFF,TGCGCCAGCAGCCAAGCCCCGGGGGGAGGTGAGCAGTTCTTC
TRBV7-6,.,TRBJ2-6,many,CASSPGGRVSLSGANVLTF,TGTGCCAGCAGCCCCGGGGGACGGGTTAGTCTCTCTGGGGCCAACGTCCTGACTTTC
TRBV29-1,TRBD1,TRBJ2-7,few,CSIEAFGTDNEQYF,TGCAGCATTGAGGCCTTCGGGACAGATAACGAGCAGTACTTC
TRBV20-1,.,TRBJ2-3,.,CSAIQLWGTDTQYF,TGCAGTGCTATACAGTTGTGGGGGACAGATACGCAGTATTTT
TRBV27,TRBD1,TRBJ1-1,.,CASRETGMNTEAFF,TGTGCCAGCAGGGAGACAGGGATGAACACTGAAGCTTTCTTT
TRBV6-2/TRBV6-3,.,TRBJ2-7,few,CASSTLAGMVDEQYF,TGTGCCAGCAGTACCTTGGCAGGGATGGTCGACGAGCAGTACTTC
TRBV20-1,TRBD1,TRBJ2-7,many,CSAGQGAKYEQYF,TGCAGTGCCGGACAGGGGGCTAAGTACGAGCAGTACTTC
TRBV19,.,TRBJ2-3,.,CASSIDSYSSTDTQYF,TGTGCCAGTAGTATTGACAGTTACTCTAGCACAGATACGCAGTATTTT
TRBV28,.,TRBJ2-7,few,CASSFDPNEQYF,TGTGCCAGCAGTTTTGACCCCAACGAGCAGTACTTC